This T cell receptor beta chain comes out of a study of blood T cells in healthy people across ages. Study conclusions and caveats: When set beside aged donors, long-lived donors presented more naive CD4+ cells and higher diversity.

The CDR3 has 14 amino acids. Germline V gives CDR1 SEHNR, CDR2 FQNEAQ (reference sequence). The total RNA that was extracted per sample amounted to at least 5 micrograms. With a J-beta primer mix and a sample-barcoded 5' primer, a second PCR ran about 7 to 11 cycles. A 12-random-nucleotide template-switch adaptor tagged each cDNA molecule. MiXCR, run by TCRdb on the 5' RACE reads, gives a single entry per CDR3 protein. The repertoire holds 550,000 to 600,000 distinct CDR3 sequences, with roughly 43% as singletons. This clonotype has more than one count but fewer than ten. The antigen remains unidentified.

The TCR sequence derives from a man older than 75 in good health. Sequencing was done on a sample of blood. The rearrangement joins TRBV7-9 to TRBJ2-4; D gene unclear. The DNA end is a closer match to TRBJ2-5, so the J assignment may be wrong. CDR3 region: CASSLNGMEETQYF. CDR3 bases: TGTGCCAGCAGCTTAAATGGAATGGAGGAGACCCAGTACTTC.